These 13 T cell receptor beta chains were sequenced from one sample in a study of T cells after yellow fever vaccination. TCRdb re-called the 5' RACE reads with MiXCR, one entry per CDR3 protein. The data contain some 160,000 distinct CDR3 sequences, approximately 10% of them singletons. The starting material was CD8+ T cells sorted from PBMCs, obtained 45 days after the yellow fever booster vaccination. The origin of the receptors is a man between 18 and 35 years old who received the YFV17D yellow fever vaccine.

Only a few counts were recorded for this clonotype. The chain links TRBV7-3 to TRBJ2-2; no firm D call. The CDR3 covers 17 residues. Germline-derived CDR1 and CDR2 are SGHTA and FQGTGA. V was pared by 2 bases and J by 0 bases, with 13 bases between. CDR3 DNA: TGTGCCAGCAGCTTACGGCGTGGTGGACCGAACACCGGGGAGCTGTTTTTT. Encoded protein: CASSLRRGGPNTGELFF.

This clonotype was counted only a few times. V is TRBV19 and J is TRBJ2-3; D is ambiguous. The CDR3 runs to 17 residues. V lost 0 bases and J 2 bases, leaving 15 bases between the germline ends. Germline assignment: CDR1 LNHDA and CDR2 SQIVND (reference sequence). The CDR3 DNA follows: TGTGCCAGTAGTATAGACTCCGAACCCTGGGACACAGATACGCAGTATTTT. This sequence encodes CASSIDSEPWDTDTQYF. Based on the CDR3 plus reference TRBV19 and TRBJ2-3, the full variable domain is DGGITQSPKYLFRKEGQNVTLSCEQNLNHDAMYWYRQDPGQGLRLIYYSQIVNDFQKGDIAEGYSVSREKKESFPLTVTSAQKNPTAFYLCASSIDSEPWDTDTQYFGPGTRLTVL.

This clonotype turned up a few times. The V gene is TRBV27, the J gene TRBJ2-7; D is possibly TRBD1 (6 bases). The CDR3 has 13 amino acids. Germline assignment: CDR1 MNHEY and CDR2 SMNVEV (reference sequence). Trimming took 8 bases from V and 6 from J, leaving 17 bases between them. The CDR3 region is CASGRGEAGEQYF. In nucleotides, the CDR3 is TGTGCCAGCGGCAGGGGTGAGGCGGGCGAGCAGTACTTC.

The genes are TRBV11-2 and TRBJ1-3, with D possibly being TRBD1 (6 bases). Germline V CDR1 and CDR2: SGHAT, FQNNGV. This CDR3 is 15 amino acids long. With 5 bases removed from V and 0 bases from J, the gap between germline ends came to 11 bases. This CDR3 reads CASSPDRSSGNTIYF. The CDR3 nucleotides are TGTGCCAGCAGCCCTGACAGGAGCTCTGGAAACACCATATATTTT. Looking up the rest from reference TRBV11-2 and TRBJ1-3 gives the full variable domain: EAGVAQSPRYKIIEKRQSVAFWCNPISGHATLYWYQQILGQGPKLLIQFQNNGVVDDSQLPKDRFSAERLKGVDSTLKIQPAKLEDSAVYLCASSPDRSSGNTIYFGEGSWLTVV.

V and J are TRBV6-2 or TRBV6-3 and TRBJ2-7; no firm D call. CDR1 is MNHEY, CDR2 SVGEGT, per germline. The CDR3 contains 15 residues. Trimming pared 5 bases from V and 4 bases from J, leaving 18 bases between. CDR3 amino acids: CASSTGRIGNYEQYV. CDR3 sequence (DNA): TGTGCCAGCAGTACCGGACGCATAGGGAATTACGAGCAGTACGTC.

This clonotype was counted between two and nine times. The genes are TRBV7-9 and TRBJ2-5; a possible D gene is TRBD2 (5 bases). This CDR3 has 13 amino acids. The V end lost 5 bases, the J end lost 3 bases, and 10 bases lay between the germline ends. The germline V gene encodes CDR1 SEHNR and CDR2 FQNEAQ (reference sequence). CDR3 DNA: TGTGCCAGCAGCCCGGACTTAGAAGAGACCCAGTACTTC. It specifies CASSPDLEETQYF.

The chain recombines TRBV6-5 with TRBJ2-5, with 8 bases that match TRBD2. The CDR3 runs 15 residues. Germline V gene sequence: CDR1 MNHEY, CDR2 SVGAGI. Trimming removed 4 bases from V and 4 bases from J; junction bases left unmatched: 8. CDR3 in amino acids: CASSSSGGSGETQYF. Written as DNA, the CDR3 is TGTGCCAGCAGTTCCAGCGGGGGTAGTGGAGAGACCCAGTACTTC.

The V gene is TRBV4-3, the J gene TRBJ2-1, with 9 bases that match TRBD1. This CDR3 has 17 residues. V trimming: 4 bases; J trimming: 9 bases; junction bases outside the gene matches: 16. In germline, CDR1 is LGHNA, CDR2 YSLEER. CDR3 sequence: CASSREGQGDFRGEQFF. As DNA, the CDR3 is TGCGCCAGCAGCCGCGAGGGACAGGGCGATTTCAGGGGTGAGCAGTTCTTC.

This chain links TRBV4-1 with TRBJ2-1; D gene uncertain. V was clipped by 0 bases and J by 8 bases, with 11 bases between them. In germline, CDR1 is MGHRA, CDR2 YSYEKL. The CDR3 runs to 14 residues. CDR3: CASSQEPSTYEQFF. The CDR3 coding sequence is TGCGCCAGCAGCCAAGAGCCTAGTACCTATGAGCAGTTCTTC.

This clonotype was detected a few times. The chain couples TRBV6-2 or TRBV6-3 to TRBJ2-7; no definite D call. The germline V gene has CDR1 MNHEY and CDR2 SVGEGT. The CDR3 is 14 amino acids. With 4 bases removed from V and 8 bases from J, the gap between germline ends came to 18 bases. The CDR3 DNA reads TGTGCCAGCAGTTGGGTGCAGAGCCCTCGGAAGCAGTACTTC. Translation: CASSWVQSPRKQYF.

This clonotype was observed many times. The J gene is TRBJ2-7, the V gene TRBV18, with no clear D. This CDR3 region has 11 residues. Between the trimmed V and J ends, which lost 5 bases and 4 bases, there was a span of 6 bases. The germline V gene encodes CDR1 KGHSH and CDR2 LQKENI. This chain's CDR3 is CASSSDYEQYF. The DNA of the CDR3 is TGTGCCAGCTCATCTGATTACGAGCAGTACTTC.

This clonotype has at least ten counts. This chain uses TRBV6-6 with TRBJ2-1; 8 nucleotides align to TRBD2. The CDR3 runs to 17 residues. Germline values: CDR1 MNHNY, CDR2 SVGAGI (reference sequence). The V segment lost 5 bases and the J segment 5 bases; nucleotides outside the gene matches: 14. CDR3 bases: TGTGCCAGCAGTCCCTTCGGGCGGGGGGCCCAAAACAATGAGCAGTTCTTC. Its translation: CASSPFGRGAQNNEQFF.

This clonotype was seen more than once but under ten times. The chain links TRBV7-2 to TRBJ1-1; 10 bases are a match to TRBD1. The ends lost 3 bases at V and 5 bases at J; junction bases unmatched: 9. This CDR3 contains 16 residues. Germline V lookup: CDR1 SGHTA, CDR2 FQGNSA. The CDR3 loop reads CASSLDRTGGWTEAFF. CDR3 coding DNA: TGTGCCAGCAGCTTGGACCGGACAGGGGGATGGACTGAAGCTTTCTTT.